The 28 T cell receptor beta chains below all came from one sample that was sequenced in a study of shared clonotypes between healthy human individuals. Sequenced by immunoSEQ multiplex PCR; TCRdb stores in-frame clones only, minus some. Seen here are about 2.1 million clones, approximately 94% observed once, and the top ten hold 1.5% to 2%. CD45RO-negative, CCR7-positively selected cells formed the naive CD8 fraction, excluding terminally differentiated effector memory CD45RA+ cells. Material: naive CD8+ T cells from PBMCs. All receptors come from a man aged 18 to 29 in good health. Some clones in this sample may be carry-over from other donors' samples.

This sequence joins TRBV4-1 and TRBJ1-2, with D uncertain. Trimming removed 4 bases at V and 6 bases at J, with 18 bases between. CDR1 MGHRA and CDR2 YSYEKL come from the germline V gene. CDR3 length: 15 residues. This CDR3 reads CASSLEPRRGNGYTF. CDR3 sequence (DNA): TGCGCCAGCAGCCTCGAGCCACGTCGGGGAAATGGCTACACCTTC.

V is TRBV19 and J is TRBJ1-2; 11 bases are a match to TRBD1. CDR1 is LNHDA, CDR2 SQIVND, per germline (reference sequence). V dropped 5 bases and J dropped 6; count of bases not matched to a gene: 5. The length of the CDR3 is 14 residues. CDR3 coding DNA: TGTGCCAGTAGTTCCGGGACAGGGGGAGATGGCTACACCTTC. Translating it yields CASSSGTGGDGYTF.

Worth noting for this clone: Other DNA sequences from this sample encode an identical CDR3 as well. The gene calls are TRBV5-1 and TRBJ2-3; maybe TRBD2 (5 bases). This CDR3 has 16 residues. Trimming left V 4 bases short and J 1 base short, with 16 bases between. Germline lookup yields CDR1 SGHRS and CDR2 YFSETQ. The CDR3 DNA reads as TGCGCCAGCAGCCCCACGAGCGGCCGACGCACAGATACGCAGTATTTT. Translated: CASSPTSGRRTDTQYF.

V is TRBV7-9 and J is TRBJ1-1, with no clear D. The CDR3 has 14 residues. Germline CDR1 reads SEHNR; CDR2 reads FQNEAQ (reference sequence). V lost 5 bases, J lost 2 bases, and 12 bases lay in between. The CDR3 is CASSPQTANTEAFF. The CDR3 DNA reads TGTGCCAGCAGCCCACAGACGGCTAACACTGAAGCTTTCTTT.

This chain links TRBV28 with TRBJ1-5; maybe TRBD1 (6 bases). V was shortened by 6 bases and J by 3 bases, with 12 bases between the two germline ends. The length of the CDR3 is 14 residues. Germline V CDR1 and CDR2: MDHEN, SYDVKM. In DNA, the CDR3 is TGTGCCAGCAGAACGACAGGAGACAATCAGCCCCAGCATTTT. It is translated as CASRTTGDNQPQHF.

The chain employs TRBV19 and TRBJ2-3; 8 nucleotides agree with TRBD2. CDR1 is LNHDA, CDR2 SQIVND, per germline (reference sequence). This CDR3 is 17 amino acids long. V shed 0 bases and J 3 bases; nucleotides not matched to a gene: 8. The CDR3 DNA reads TGTGCCAGTAGTATAGATCGGCCAGCGGGAGTGACAGATACGCAGTATTTT. Protein product: CASSIDRPAGVTDTQYF.

The chain recombines TRBV4-3 with TRBJ1-1; a possible D gene is TRBD1 (5 bases). V was clipped by 0 bases and J by 4 bases, with 12 bases between them. Germline loops: CDR1 LGHNA, CDR2 YSLEER. CDR3 length: 15 amino acids. The CDR3 here is CASSQDEGAITEAFF. CDR3 coding DNA: TGCGCCAGCAGCCAAGACGAAGGGGCGATCACTGAAGCTTTCTTT.

This chain uses TRBV11-2 with TRBJ2-7; tentatively, D is TRBD1 (6 bases). The length of the CDR3 is 14 residues. The germline V gene has CDR1 SGHAT and CDR2 FQNNGV. V lost 5 bases and J lost 3, with 14 bases in between. CDR3: CASSPTWGLYEQYF. The CDR3 nucleotides are TGTGCCAGCAGCCCTACGTGGGGGCTCTACGAGCAGTACTTC.

The CDR3 region is CASSWDRASTDTQYF. The CDR3 coding sequence is TGTGCCAGCAGCTGGGACAGAGCTAGCACAGATACGCAGTATTTT. The chain employs TRBV5-4 and TRBJ2-3; 7 bases are a match to TRBD1. Trimming took 3 bases from V and 0 from J; bases not matched to a gene: 4. Germline V CDR1 and CDR2: SGHNT, YYREEE (reference sequence). CDR3 length equals 15 residues.

The rearrangement links TRBV28 to TRBJ2-3; TRBD1 matches at 9 bases. CDR3 length: 16 residues. Looked up from germline, CDR1 is MDHEN and CDR2 is SYDVKM. J lost 3 bases, V lost 4 bases, and 8 bases had no gene match. In nucleotides, the CDR3 is TGTGCCAGCAGTTCTTTCGGACAGGGGTTGACAGATACGCAGTATTTT. The encoded protein is CASSSFGQGLTDTQYF. Looking up the rest from reference TRBV28 and TRBJ2-3 gives the full variable domain: DVKVTQSSRYLVKRTGEKVFLECVQDMDHENMFWYRQDPGLGLRLIYFSYDVKMKEKGDIPEGYSVSREKKERFSLILESASTNQTSMYLCASSSFGQGLTDTQYFGPGTRLTVL.

Turning to this clone: The same CDR3 also results from other DNA sequences found in this sample. J is TRBJ2-2 and V is TRBV27; no reliable D call. The CDR3 consists of 14 residues. CDR1 is MNHEY, CDR2 SMNVEV, per germline (reference sequence). V lost 3 bases, J lost 0 bases, and 5 bases lay in between. The CDR3 reads CASSFFANTGELFF. The CDR3 coding sequence is TGTGCCAGCAGTTTCTTCGCGAACACCGGGGAGCTGTTTTTT.

V is TRBV30 and J is TRBJ2-1; perhaps TRBD1 as D (6 bases). Looked up from germline, CDR1 is GTSNPN and CDR2 is SVGIG (reference sequence). This CDR3 has 17 residues. V was shortened by 2 bases and J by 6 bases, with 23 bases between the two germline ends. The CDR3 region is CAWSPRRGSLGPNEQFF. CDR3 in DNA: TGTGCCTGGAGTCCCCGAAGGGGGTCGCTAGGGCCCAATGAGCAGTTCTTC.

This clone was found once. The chain combines TRBV7-9 with TRBJ2-3, with TRBD2 matching 7 bases. The germline CDR1 and CDR2 sequences are SEHNR and FQNEAQ (reference sequence). This CDR3 is 15 amino acids long. Germline trimming cut 5 bases from V and 4 bases from J; bases unmatched to any gene: 9. As DNA, the CDR3 is TGTGCCAGCAGCCCAGGGCGGGAGAGGCCAGATACGCAGTATTTT. As protein: CASSPGRERPDTQYF. Drawing the rest from reference TRBV7-9 and TRBJ2-3, the complete variable domain is DTGVSQNPRHKITKRGQNVTFRCDPISEHNRLYWYRQTLGQGPEFLTYFQNEAQLEKSRLLSDRFSAERPKGSFSTLEIQRTEQGDSAMYLCASSPGRERPDTQYFGPGTRLTVL.

V usage is TRBV27 and J usage is TRBJ1-4; 9 bases map to TRBD1. The length of the CDR3 is 16 residues. CDR1 is MNHEY, CDR2 SMNVEV, per germline (reference sequence). With 1 base clipped from V and 7 bases from J, the junction kept 7 bases outside the gene matches. The CDR3 region has the DNA TGTGCCAGCAGTTTATTGCCGGGACAGGGTACTGAAAAACTGTTTTTT. It translates to CASSLLPGQGTEKLFF.

This clone was detected once. This sequence joins TRBV5-4 and TRBJ1-2; a possible D gene is TRBD1 (6 bases). Trimming removed 5 bases at V and 5 bases at J, with 13 bases between. The CDR3 covers 13 residues. CDR1 is SGHNT, CDR2 YYREEE, per germline (reference sequence). This chain's CDR3 is CASRQGTLYGYTF. The CDR3 nucleotides read TGTGCCAGCAGACAGGGAACTTTGTATGGCTACACCTTC.

This clone appeared a single time. J is TRBJ2-5 and V is TRBV13; 7 bases are shared with TRBD1. CDR3 length: 12 residues. The germline CDR1 and CDR2 sequences are PRHDT and FYEKMQ (reference sequence). The V and J ends lost 5 bases and 7 bases, in that order; junction bases with no gene match: 4. CDR3 DNA sequence: TGTGCCAGCAGCATACAGGGGAGGACCCAGTACTTC. Translating it yields CASSIQGRTQYF.

The gene calls are TRBV18 and TRBJ1-1; no firm D call. V was cut by 2 bases and J by 4 bases, with 5 bases left in between. Looked up from germline, CDR1 is KGHSH and CDR2 is LQKENI. This CDR3 has 12 amino acids. Here the CDR3 reads CASSPTVTEAFF. The CDR3 DNA follows: TGTGCCAGCTCACCAACGGTCACTGAAGCTTTCTTT.

The chain employs TRBV6-1 and TRBJ2-2; 11 nucleotides align to TRBD1. CDR1 MNHNS and CDR2 SASEGT come from the germline V gene. The CDR3 totals 18 residues. Trimming took 4 bases from V and 4 from J; bases not matched to a gene: 11. The CDR3 sequence is CASSVAPDRGPGTGELFF. In DNA, the CDR3 is TGTGCCAGCAGTGTCGCCCCGGACAGGGGGCCTGGCACCGGGGAGCTGTTTTTT.

The DNA for the CDR3 is TGCAGCGTGGTGGACAGGGGAGTACTAACAGATACGCAGTATTTT. This codes for CSVVDRGVLTDTQYF. This chain uses TRBV29-1 with TRBJ2-3, with 9 bases aligning to TRBD1. The V gene end was trimmed by 6 bases and the J gene end by 3 bases; junction bases not matched to a gene: 10. The CDR3 totals 15 residues. Germline V gene lookup returns CDR1 SQVTM and CDR2 ANQGSEA.

This sequence joins TRBV4-3 and TRBJ2-1; 10 bases map to TRBD2. Germline V CDR1 and CDR2: LGHNA, YSLEER. The CDR3 runs to 21 residues. Germline trimming cut 3 bases from V and 0 bases from J; bases unmatched to any gene: 17. The CDR3 is CASSHPSQLAGEMSSYNEQFF. Written as DNA, the CDR3 is TGCGCCAGCAGCCACCCATCCCAGCTAGCGGGAGAGATGAGCTCCTACAATGAGCAGTTCTTC.

The chain links TRBV2 to TRBJ2-5; D gene uncertain. Looked up from germline, CDR1 is SNHLY and CDR2 is FYNNEI. The CDR3 has 15 residues. The V and J ends lost 2 bases and 1 base respectively, with 11 bases between them. The CDR3 loop is CASSEFGGAQETQYF. For the CDR3, the DNA is TGTGCCAGCAGTGAATTTGGCGGAGCCCAAGAGACCCAGTACTTC.

The chain combines TRBV5-6 with TRBJ1-1; possibly TRBD1 for D (5 bases). This CDR3 has 19 residues. The germline V gene has CDR1 SGHDT and CDR2 YYEEEE. Trimming took 0 bases from V and 3 from J, leaving 24 bases between them. DNA of the CDR3: TGTGCCAGCAGCTTGGCCAAGTTGGGGGGATGGGCCAAGGACACTGAAGCTTTCTTT. Its translation: CASSLAKLGGWAKDTEAFF.

J is TRBJ2-1 and V is TRBV7-9, with 10 bases that match TRBD1. This CDR3 comprises 17 residues. The germline CDR1 and CDR2 sequences are SEHNR and FQNEAQ (reference sequence). V lost 5 bases, J lost 9 bases, and 16 bases stayed unmatched. The CDR3 nucleotides are TGTGCCAGCAGCCCTCCTAACGGACAGGGGGGGGAAGTTGAGCAGTTCTTC. Its translation is CASSPPNGQGGEVEQFF.

This chain uses TRBV15 with TRBJ1-2; 7 nucleotides agree with TRBD1. V dropped 4 bases and J dropped 3; count of bases not matched to a gene: 8. Germline V gene sequence: CDR1 LNHNV, CDR2 YYDKDF (reference sequence). The CDR3 covers 15 residues. The CDR3 reads CATSTYSQGYYGYTF. In nucleotides, the CDR3 is TGTGCCACCAGCACGTACTCACAGGGGTACTATGGCTACACCTTC.

Concerning this clone: Within the sample, other DNA sequences also encode this same CDR3. This chain joins TRBV9 and TRBJ2-5, with 7 bases matching TRBD2. Trimming removed 3 bases from V and 5 bases from J; junction bases left unmatched: 4. The CDR3 contains 13 residues. Germline values: CDR1 SGDLS, CDR2 YYNGEE. CDR3 in amino acids: CASSAGRGETQYF. The DNA for the CDR3 is TGTGCCAGCAGCGCCGGGCGGGGGGAGACCCAGTACTTC.

The chain recombines TRBV29-1 with TRBJ2-7; D is perhaps TRBD2 (6 bases). V was pared by 4 bases and J by 0 bases, with 13 bases between. CDR1 and CDR2 (germline): SQVTM, ANQGSEA. The CDR3 has 14 residues. The CDR3 loop reads CSVAVSEGSYEQYF. CDR3 nucleotide sequence: TGCAGCGTTGCTGTCTCGGAGGGCTCCTACGAGCAGTACTTC.

V and J are TRBV9 and TRBJ2-3; 13 bases fit TRBD2. J lost 2 bases, V lost 4 bases, and 4 bases had no gene match. In germline, CDR1 is SGDLS, CDR2 YYNGEE. CDR3 length equals 16 residues. The CDR3 bases are TGTGCCAGCAGCTCGGGACTAGCGGGAAACACAGATACGCAGTATTTT. Translation: CASSSGLAGNTDTQYF.

V and J are TRBV5-1 and TRBJ2-7; 8 bases align to TRBD1. V shed 2 bases, J shed 1 base, and the junction held 14 bases outside the gene matches. The CDR3 has 18 amino acids. Per germline, CDR1 SGHRS and CDR2 YFSETQ. In nucleotides, the CDR3 is TGCGCCAGCAGCTTAGGGGACAGGAGTTCCTACTCTTCCTACGAGCAGTACTTC. Protein: CASSLGDRSSYSSYEQYF.